The entry below describes one TCR beta chain. Seattle researchers signed up patients amid active infection and tracked them longitudinally. V was shortened by 6 bases and J by 4 bases, with 21 bases between the two germline ends. The germline V gene encodes CDR1 LNHDA and CDR2 SQIVND (reference sequence). The CDR3 runs 16 residues. This sample was included in a study of blood T cell repertoires in COVID-19. Study summary: Some COVID-19 samples were acute and others convalescent; all came from the United States, Italy and Spain. PBMCs, B-cell-depleted T cells, or T cells were the source of the cDNA or gDNA that made up the material.

In the original workflow: Estimates of nucleated cell counts were drawn from the amplification of reference gene primers. The protocol was immunoSEQ multiplex PCR, while the TCRdb copy is restricted to in-frame clones and leaves out a portion. That table furnishes V, J and clone size, whereas the DNA furnished D and trimming. The sample lists around 75,000 clones; approximately 80% were seen once. The rearrangement links TRBV19 to TRBJ1-2, with D tentatively TRBD1 (5 bases). This clonotype was sampled from a man aged 45-65 years with COVID-19, enrolled during active disease. The sequencing input was peripheral blood. CDR3: CASSRALIGGTYGYTF. DNA for the CDR3: TGTGCCAGTAGCCGCGCCTTGATTGGGGGGACCTATGGCTACACCTTC.